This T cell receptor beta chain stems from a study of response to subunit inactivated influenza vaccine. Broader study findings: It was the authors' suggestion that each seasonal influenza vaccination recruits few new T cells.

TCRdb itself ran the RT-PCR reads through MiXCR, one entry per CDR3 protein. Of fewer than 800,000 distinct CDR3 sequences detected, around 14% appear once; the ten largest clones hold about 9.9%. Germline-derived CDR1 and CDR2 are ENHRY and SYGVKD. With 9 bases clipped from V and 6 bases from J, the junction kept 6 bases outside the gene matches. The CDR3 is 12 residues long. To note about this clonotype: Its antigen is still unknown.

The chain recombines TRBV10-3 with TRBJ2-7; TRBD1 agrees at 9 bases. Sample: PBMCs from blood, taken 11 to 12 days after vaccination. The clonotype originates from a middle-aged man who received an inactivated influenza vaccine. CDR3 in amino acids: CAIGTGRGEQYF. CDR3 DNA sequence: TGTGCCATTGGGACAGGGAGAGGCGAGCAGTACTTC.